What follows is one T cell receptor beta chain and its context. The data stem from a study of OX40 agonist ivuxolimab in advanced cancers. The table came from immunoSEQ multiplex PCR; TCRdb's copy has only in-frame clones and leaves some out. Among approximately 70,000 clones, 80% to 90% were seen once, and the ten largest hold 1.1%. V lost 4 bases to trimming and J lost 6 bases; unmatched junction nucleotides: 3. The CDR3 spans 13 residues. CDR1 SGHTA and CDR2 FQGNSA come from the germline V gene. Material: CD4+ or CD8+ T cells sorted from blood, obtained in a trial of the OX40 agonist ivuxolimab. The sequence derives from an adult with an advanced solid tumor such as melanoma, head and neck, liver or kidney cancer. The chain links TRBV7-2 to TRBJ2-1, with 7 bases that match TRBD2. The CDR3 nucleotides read TGTGCCAGCAGCTATAGCGGGTCCAATGAGCAGTTCTTC. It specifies CASSYSGSNEQFF.